This T cell receptor (beta chain) was sequenced for a study of tumor and adjacent non-tumor tissue in lung cancer. Study-wide points: Normal lung showed higher cumulative top 100 clone frequency than tumor.

RNA was extracted from bulk tissue without any cell sorting. This non-tumor lung sample came from over 3 cm beyond the tumor edge. Newly diagnosed lung cancer patients had thoracic surgery in China, August–November 2014, without prior chemotherapy. TCRbeta libraries were built with three rounds of nested PCR, modified from ARM-PCR. One entry per CDR3 protein, called by TCRdb with MiXCR from the multiplex PCR reads. The data hold 35,000 to 50,000 distinct CDR3 sequences, with 60% observed a single time. This clonotype came up many times. What it binds is not known. The TCR was taken from a man over 45 with non-small cell lung cancer. What was sequenced was distant non-tumor lung tissue.

CDR3 loop: CASSGRNEQFF. The CDR3, as DNA: TGTGCCAGCAGTGGGCGCAATGAGCAGTTCTTC. The chain recombines TRBV6-1 with TRBJ2-1; D remains unclear. Germline values: CDR1 MNHNS, CDR2 SASEGT. The CDR3 loop spans 11 amino acids. The ends were cut back, 4 bases at V and 6 bases at J, with 4 bases in the middle.